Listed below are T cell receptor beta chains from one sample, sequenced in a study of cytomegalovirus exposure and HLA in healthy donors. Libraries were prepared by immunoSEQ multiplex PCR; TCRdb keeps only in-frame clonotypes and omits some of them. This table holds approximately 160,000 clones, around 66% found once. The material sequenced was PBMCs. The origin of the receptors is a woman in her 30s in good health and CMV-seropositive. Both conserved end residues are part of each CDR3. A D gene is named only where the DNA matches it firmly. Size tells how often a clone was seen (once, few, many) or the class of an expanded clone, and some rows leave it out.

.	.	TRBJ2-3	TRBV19	CASSTDRGWLAGSVDTQYF	TGTGCCAGTAGCACGGACAGGGGTTGGCTAGCGGGGTCGGTAGATACGCAGTATTTT
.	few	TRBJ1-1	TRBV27	CASSRPSTGIAEAFF	TGTGCCAGCAGTCGACCCTCCACAGGGATCGCTGAAGCTTTCTTT
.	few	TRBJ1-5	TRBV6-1	CASSDGQPQHF	TGTGCCAGCAGCGACGGGCAGCCCCAGCATTTT
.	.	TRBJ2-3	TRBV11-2	CASSLNFGLSTDTQYF	TGTGCCAGCAGCTTAAATTTCGGGTTAAGCACAGATACGCAGTATTTT
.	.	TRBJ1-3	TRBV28	CASSPQGSRNTIYF	TGTGCCAGCAGTCCCCAGGGATCCCGCAACACCATATATTTT
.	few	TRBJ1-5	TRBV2	CASRTEGLSNQPQHF	TGTGCCAGCAGGACAGAAGGTCTTAGCAATCAGCCCCAGCATTTT
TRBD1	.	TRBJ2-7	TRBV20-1	CSYKGASEQYF	TGCAGCTATAAGGGGGCTAGTGAGCAGTACTTC
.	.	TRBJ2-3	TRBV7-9	CASSLRWAGYKYF	TGTGCCAGCAGCTTGAGGTGGGCAGGGTACAAGTATTTT
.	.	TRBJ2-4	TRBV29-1	CSVRRQDSTIQYF	TGCAGCGTTCGCCGACAGGATTCTACCATTCAGTACTTC
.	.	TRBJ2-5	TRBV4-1	CASRAGETQYF	TGCGCCAGCAGAGCGGGAGAGACCCAGTACTTC
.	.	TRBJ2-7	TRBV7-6	CASSLDFTGSYEQYF	TGTGCCAGCAGCTTAGACTTCACAGGGAGTTACGAGCAGTACTTC
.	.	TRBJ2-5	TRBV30	CAWSVGGVETQYF	TGTGCCTGGAGTGTAGGGGGTGTGGAGACCCAGTACTTC
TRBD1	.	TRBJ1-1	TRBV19	CASSMTGGWTEAFF	TGTGCCAGTAGTATGACAGGGGGCTGGACTGAAGCTTTCTTT
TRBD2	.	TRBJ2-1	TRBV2	CASSEVRAGAYNEQFF	TGTGCCAGCAGTGAAGTAAGAGCGGGGGCCTACAATGAGCAGTTCTTC
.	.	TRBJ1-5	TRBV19	CASKRFVGNQPQHF	TGTGCCAGTAAGCGGTTTGTGGGCAATCAGCCCCAGCATTTT
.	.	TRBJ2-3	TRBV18	CASSPISATAGTDTQYF	TGTGCCAGCTCGCCTATTAGCGCAACCGCGGGCACAGATACGCAGTATTTT
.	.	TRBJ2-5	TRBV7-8	CASSLELGRVGETQYF	TGTGCCAGCAGCTTAGAGCTAGGGCGGGTGGGGGAGACCCAGTACTTC
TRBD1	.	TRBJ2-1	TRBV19	CASSATLGGGNEQFF	TGTGCCAGTAGTGCGACGCTAGGGGGCGGGAATGAGCAGTTCTTC
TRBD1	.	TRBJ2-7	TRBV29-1	CSVAGQGASYEQYF	TGCAGCGTTGCTGGTCAGGGGGCTTCCTACGAGCAGTACTTC
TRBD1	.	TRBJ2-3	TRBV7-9	CASSLADRGPSSSTDTQYF	TGTGCCAGCAGCTTAGCGGACAGGGGGCCTTCCTCTAGCACAGATACGCAGTATTTT
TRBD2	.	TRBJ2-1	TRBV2	CASSEALTSGGLYNEQFF	TGTGCCAGCAGTGAAGCGCTAACTAGCGGGGGCCTCTACAATGAGCAGTTCTTC
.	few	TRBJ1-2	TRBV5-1	CASSLNGGVGNGYTF	TGCGCCAGCAGCTTGAATGGAGGGGTAGGAAATGGCTACACCTTC
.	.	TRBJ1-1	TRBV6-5	CASSYEKGRESFF	TGTGCCAGCAGTTACGAGAAGGGGCGTGAGTCTTTCTTT
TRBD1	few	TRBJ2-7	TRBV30	CAWSGQGPPYEQYF	TGTGCCTGGAGTGGACAGGGACCCCCCTACGAGCAGTACTTC
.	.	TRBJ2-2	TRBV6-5	CASSYFDTTGELFF	TGTGCCAGCAGTTACTTTGACACTACCGGGGAGCTGTTTTTT
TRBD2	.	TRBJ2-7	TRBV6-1	CASRAGVSYEQYF	TGTGCCAGTCGTGCGGGAGTGAGTTACGAGCAGTACTTC
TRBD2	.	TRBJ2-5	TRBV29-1	CSVQGTSGGGGETQYF	TGCAGCGTCCAAGGGACTAGCGGGGGTGGAGGAGAGACCCAGTACTTC
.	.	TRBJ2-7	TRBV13	CASSLGRNDNEQYF	TGTGCCAGCAGCTTAGGACGTAACGACAACGAGCAGTACTTC
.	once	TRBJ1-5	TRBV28	CASSSLRQEPQHF	TGTGCCAGCAGTTCTCTTAGGCAGGAGCCCCAGCATTTT
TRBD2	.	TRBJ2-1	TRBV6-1	CASSEGAGGAYSYNEQFF	TGTGCCAGCAGTGAAGGAGCGGGGGGGGCATACTCCTACAATGAGCAGTTCTTC
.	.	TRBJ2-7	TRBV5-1	CASSAQQGSYEQYF	TGCGCCAGCAGCGCGCAGCAGGGTTCCTACGAGCAGTACTTC
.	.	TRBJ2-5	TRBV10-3	CAIRAQETQYF	TGTGCCATCAGGGCCCAAGAGACCCAGTACTTC
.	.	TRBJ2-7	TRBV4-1	CASSLRQGDEQYF	TGCGCCAGCAGCCTCCGACAAGGGGACGAGCAGTACTTC
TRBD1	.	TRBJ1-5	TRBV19	CASSIARQGYNQPQHF	TGTGCCAGTAGTATAGCCCGACAGGGTTACAATCAGCCCCAGCATTTT
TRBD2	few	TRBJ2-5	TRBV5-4	CASSLRPSGGETQYF	TGTGCCAGCAGCTTGCGGCCTAGCGGGGGGGAGACCCAGTACTTC
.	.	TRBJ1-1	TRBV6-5	CASSYNGWTEAFF	TGTGCCAGCAGTTACAACGGTTGGACTGAAGCTTTCTTT
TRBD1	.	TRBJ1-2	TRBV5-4	CASASLGTAYGYTF	TGTGCCAGCGCGTCTTTAGGGACAGCCTATGGCTACACCTTC
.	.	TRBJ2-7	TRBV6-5	CASRPRRVREQYF	TGTGCCAGCAGACCCAGGAGGGTTCGCGAGCAGTACTTC
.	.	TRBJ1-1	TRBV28	CASSLWESRGNTEAFF	TGTGCCAGCAGTTTATGGGAGTCCAGAGGGAACACTGAAGCTTTCTTT
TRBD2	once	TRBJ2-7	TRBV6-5	CASRTTSGRTYEQYF	TGTGCCAGCAGGACAACTAGCGGGAGAACCTACGAGCAGTACTTC
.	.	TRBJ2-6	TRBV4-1	CASSSGTAHSSSGANVLTF	TGCGCCAGCAGTAGCGGGACAGCTCATTCCAGCTCTGGGGCCAACGTCCTGACTTTC
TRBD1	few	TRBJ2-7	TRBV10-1	CASSEGTGTGYYEQYF	TGCGCCAGCAGTGAGGGTACCGGGACAGGATACTACGAGCAGTACTTC
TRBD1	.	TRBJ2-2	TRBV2	CASSARQGSGELFF	TGTGCCAGCAGTGCCCGACAGGGGTCCGGGGAGCTGTTTTTT
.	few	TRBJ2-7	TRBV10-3	CAISGASATYEQYF	TGTGCCATCAGTGGGGCTAGCGCGACCTACGAGCAGTACTTC
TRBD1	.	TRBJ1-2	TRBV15	CATSRGGTGRDYGYTF	TGTGCCACCAGCAGAGGGGGGACAGGGCGGGACTATGGCTACACCTTC
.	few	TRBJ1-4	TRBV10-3	CAISESISTGEKLFF	TGTGCCATCAGTGAGTCGATTAGTACAGGGGAAAAACTGTTTTTT